These T cell receptor beta chains were read from a single sample in a study of cytomegalovirus exposure and HLA in healthy donors. The method was immunoSEQ multiplex PCR; TCRdb's version includes in-frame clones alone and lacks a portion of them. The top ten hold 0.35% to 0.4% of the sample, which has 250,000 to 300,000 clones, nearly 90% seen once. The sequenced sample was PBMCs. These receptors were obtained from a woman between 18 and 29 years old in good health and CMV-seronegative. Both conserved end residues are part of each CDR3. A D gene is named only where the DNA matches it firmly. Not every row has a clone size; where given, it reads once, few, many or a size class.

D	size	V	J	CDR3	DNA
NA	NA	TRBV4-3	TRBJ2-6	CASSQDLPARLGSGANVLTF	TGCGCCAGCAGCCAAGATTTGCCGGCCAGGTTAGGTTCTGGGGCCAACGTCCTGACTTTC
NA	NA	TRBV28	TRBJ1-2	CASGTNYGYTF	TGTGCCAGCGGGACAAACTATGGCTACACCTTC
NA	NA	TRBV28	TRBJ1-4	CASSLTGSNEKLFF	TGTGCCAGCAGTTTGACGGGAAGTAATGAAAAACTGTTTTTT
NA	NA	TRBV5-4	TRBJ1-1	CASSLGAGAHTEAFF	TGTGCCAGCAGCTTGGGGGCAGGGGCTCACACTGAAGCTTTCTTT
TRBD1	NA	TRBV5-6	TRBJ1-1	CASSTGQQNTEAFF	TGTGCCAGCAGCACGGGACAGCAGAACACTGAAGCTTTCTTT
NA	NA	TRBV4-1	TRBJ2-1	CASSQGPSGGGGNEQFF	TGCGCCAGCAGCCAAGGACCTAGTGGGGGGGGCGGCAATGAGCAGTTCTTC
NA	NA	TRBV5-8	TRBJ1-4	CASSFRQNEKLFF	TGTGCCAGCAGCTTCAGGCAGAATGAAAAACTGTTTTTT
NA	NA	TRBV4-3	TRBJ2-1	CASSQVENNEQFF	TGCGCCAGCAGCCAAGTTGAGAACAATGAGCAGTTCTTC
TRBD2	NA	TRBV7-2	TRBJ2-3	CASSLWAGGPDTQYF	TGTGCCAGCAGTCTGTGGGCGGGGGGGCCAGATACGCAGTATTTT
TRBD1	NA	TRBV10-3	TRBJ2-2	CAISDLQGANTGELFF	TGTGCCATCAGTGATTTACAGGGGGCGAACACCGGGGAGCTGTTTTTT
NA	NA	TRBV28	TRBJ2-7	CASREACF	TGTGCCAGCAGGGAAGCGTGCTTC
NA	NA	TRBV30	TRBJ2-7	CAWASTYEQYF	TGTGCCTGGGCCAGTACCTACGAGCAGTACTTC
NA	NA	TRBV6-1	TRBJ1-6	CASSDWLWESSYNSPLHF	TGTGCCAGCAGTGATTGGTTATGGGAGAGCTCCTATAATTCACCCCTCCACTTT
NA	once	TRBV7-6	TRBJ2-1	CASSTRQASREQFF	TGTGCCAGCAGCACCCGACAGGCTAGTAGAGAGCAGTTCTTC
TRBD1	NA	TRBV18	TRBJ2-1	CASTPGTDYNEQFF	TGTGCCAGCACCCCCGGGACAGATTACAATGAGCAGTTCTTC
TRBD1	NA	TRBV2	TRBJ2-4	CASSALGQGLQYF	TGTGCCAGCAGTGCCCTCGGACAGGGTCTTCAGTACTTC
NA	NA	TRBV6-7	TRBJ2-1	CASSYSWQFDEQFF	TGTGCCAGCAGTTACTCGTGGCAGTTTGATGAGCAGTTCTTC
NA	once	TRBV5-1	TRBJ1-2	CASASDSIHYGYTF	TGCGCCAGCGCATCTGACAGTATCCACTATGGCTACACCTTC
NA	once	TRBV7-2	TRBJ1-4	CASSLVAGVNEKLFF	TGTGCCAGCAGCTTAGTTGCGGGGGTCAATGAAAAACTGTTTTTT
NA	NA	TRBV6-4	TRBJ1-5	CASYAVNPQPQHF	TGTGCCAGCTACGCGGTAAATCCTCAGCCCCAGCATTTT
TRBD1	NA	TRBV29-1	TRBJ1-6	CSVEVEGGGGSPLHF	TGCAGCGTTGAAGTGGAAGGGGGCGGCGGTTCACCCCTCCACTTT
TRBD2	NA	TRBV27	TRBJ2-1	CASSPLAGGHNEQFF	TGTGCCAGCAGTCCGCTAGCGGGGGGCCACAATGAGCAGTTCTTC
NA	NA	TRBV27	TRBJ1-1	CASSLSPYTGNTEAFF	TGTGCCAGCAGTTTATCCCCATACACAGGGAACACTGAAGCTTTCTTT
NA	once	TRBV11-2	TRBJ1-1	CASSVQIMNTEAFF	TGTGCCAGCAGCGTGCAGATAATGAACACTGAAGCTTTCTTT
NA	once	TRBV9	TRBJ2-7	CASSVANSYEQYF	TGTGCCAGCAGCGTAGCCAACTCCTACGAGCAGTACTTC
TRBD2	NA	TRBV7-8	TRBJ2-3	CASSPGGGPGGTQYF	TGTGCCAGCAGCCCGGGCGGGGGGCCGGGGGGTACGCAGTATTTT
TRBD1	NA	TRBV7-2	TRBJ1-3	CASSFGQGGNTIYF	TGTGCCAGCAGCTTCGGACAGGGCGGAAACACCATATATTTT
TRBD1	NA	TRBV6-6	TRBJ1-6	CASSYFGQGTSPLHF	TGTGCCAGCAGTTACTTCGGACAGGGAACTTCACCCCTCCACTTT
TRBD2	NA	TRBV4-3	TRBJ2-1	CASSQELAGAHNEQFF	TGCGCCAGCAGCCAAGAGCTAGCGGGGGCCCACAATGAGCAGTTCTTC
TRBD1	NA	TRBV2	TRBJ2-3	CASSVYRAGTGGTDTQYF	TGTGCCAGCAGTGTGTACCGGGCCGGGACAGGGGGCACAGATACGCAGTATTTT
NA	NA	TRBV25-1	TRBJ2-4	CASSESGNRAKNIQYF	TGTGCCAGCAGTGAATCGGGAAACAGAGCCAAAAACATTCAGTACTTC
TRBD2	NA	TRBV4-3	TRBJ2-3	CASSRAGGGTDTQYF	TGCGCCAGCAGCCGAGCGGGGGGCGGCACAGATACGCAGTATTTT
TRBD1	NA	TRBV11-2	TRBJ1-1	CASSSDRDTEAFF	TGTGCCAGCAGTTCCGACAGGGACACTGAAGCTTTCTTT
TRBD2	NA	TRBV27	TRBJ2-5	CASSSLAGGQWETQYF	TGTGCCAGCAGTTCCCTAGCGGGGGGGCAGTGGGAGACCCAGTACTTC
TRBD2	NA	TRBV5-1	TRBJ2-5	CASSLRPSGGRGGETQYF	TGCGCCAGCAGCTTAAGGCCTAGCGGGGGAAGGGGAGGAGAGACCCAGTACTTC
NA	NA	TRBV6-4	TRBJ2-1	CASIPQWGPYNEQFF	TGTGCCAGCATTCCCCAATGGGGCCCCTACAATGAGCAGTTCTTC
TRBD1	NA	TRBV6-5	TRBJ1-2	CASSYGQADGYTF	TGTGCCAGCAGTTACGGACAGGCGGATGGCTACACCTTC
NA	NA	TRBV4-1	TRBJ2-1	CASSQENAANPYNEQFF	TGCGCCAGCAGCCAAGAGAATGCCGCGAACCCCTACAATGAGCAGTTCTTC
NA	NA	TRBV4-3	TRBJ2-7	CASSLLRDTPYEQYF	TGCGCCAGCAGCCTTCTTAGGGACACCCCCTACGAGCAGTACTTC
TRBD1	NA	TRBV19	TRBJ1-5	CASTRTGGGNQPQHF	TGTGCCAGTACCAGGACAGGGGGTGGCAATCAGCCCCAGCATTTT
TRBD1	once	TRBV6-5	TRBJ2-1	CASTRTGGPYNEQFF	TGTGCCAGCACCCGGACAGGGGGTCCCTACAATGAGCAGTTCTTC
TRBD2	NA	TRBV27	TRBJ2-7	CASSFGGGSYEQYF	TGTGCCAGCAGTTTCGGCGGGGGTTCCTACGAGCAGTACTTC
TRBD2	NA	TRBV4-1	TRBJ2-3	CASSQDPSGGTTDTQYF	TGCGCCAGCAGCCAAGACCCCAGCGGGGGTACCACAGATACGCAGTATTTT
NA	NA	TRBV6-1	TRBJ1-1	CASSENLGAGRTEAFF	TGTGCCAGCAGTGAAAACCTTGGCGCAGGGCGGACTGAAGCTTTCTTT
TRBD2	NA	TRBV5-1	TRBJ2-7	CASSPETSGGEQYF	TGCGCCAGCAGCCCCGAGACTAGCGGGGGGGAGCAGTACTTC
NA	NA	TRBV4-1	TRBJ2-2	CASSHGDTLGGELFF	TGCGCCAGCAGCCATGGGGACACCCTTGGCGGGGAGCTGTTTTTT
TRBD2	NA	TRBV7-8	TRBJ2-5	CASSLEPGLGTETQYF	TGTGCCAGCAGCTTAGAGCCGGGACTAGGCACGGAGACCCAGTACTTC
NA	NA	TRBV6-1	TRBJ1-3	CASSETDRGNTIYF	TGTGCCAGCAGTGAAACAGACCGAGGAAACACCATATATTTT
TRBD1	NA	TRBV9	TRBJ2-1	CASGDRAYNEQFF	TGTGCCAGCGGGGACAGGGCCTACAATGAGCAGTTCTTC
TRBD1	NA	TRBV6-5	TRBJ2-1	CASSPGQGFNEQFF	TGTGCCAGCAGTCCGGGACAGGGCTTCAATGAGCAGTTCTTC
NA	NA	TRBV28	TRBJ1-3	CASRTWASGNTIYF	TGTGCCAGCAGGACCTGGGCCTCTGGAAACACCATATATTTT
TRBD2	NA	TRBV5-5	TRBJ2-3	CASSLALAGVTDTQYF	TGTGCCAGCAGCTTGGCTCTAGCGGGGGTTACAGATACGCAGTATTTT
NA	NA	TRBV30	TRBJ2-1	CAWSYRTGYNEQFF	TGTGCCTGGAGTTACAGGACGGGCTACAATGAGCAGTTCTTC
TRBD1	NA	TRBV7-7	TRBJ1-1	CASSLARMTGDTEAFF	TGTGCTAGCAGCTTAGCACGAATGACAGGGGACACTGAAGCTTTCTTT
TRBD1	NA	TRBV11-2	TRBJ2-2	CASSLYRGSTGELFF	TGTGCCAGCAGCTTGTACAGGGGATCCACCGGGGAGCTGTTTTTT
NA	once	TRBV19	TRBJ2-1	CASSIVGLVDYNEQFF	TGTGCCAGTAGTATTGTAGGCCTAGTCGATTACAATGAGCAGTTCTTC
NA	NA	TRBV7-2	TRBJ2-7	CASSLEGLGWSEQYF	TGTGCCAGCAGCTTAGAGGGGTTGGGTTGGAGCGAGCAGTACTTC
TRBD1	once	TRBV7-8	TRBJ1-2	CASSLTGTGGLYGYTF	TGTGCCAGCAGCTTAACCGGGACAGGGGGCTTGTATGGCTACACCTTC
TRBD1	NA	TRBV30	TRBJ1-2	CAWSGTGTGGYTF	TGTGCCTGGAGTGGGACAGGGACGGGGGGCTACACCTTC